This T cell receptor (beta chain) was sequenced during a study of blood T cells in healthy people across ages (dated by TCRdb to the mid-2010s). For the study in its entirety: In model experiments, template switching captured roughly one uniquely barcoded TCR beta cDNA molecule for every two T cells. To track age-related changes in TCR beta repertoire diversity, the study relied on deep sequencing normalized with unique cDNA molecular identifiers. The donors were split into four age groups: young (average around 16 years), middle-aged (roughly 42), aged (roughly 68) and long-lived (approximately 89). To avoid experimental bias, donors of different ages were distributed randomly across sequencing lanes. Two additional independent replicas of 1 million unique cDNA reads from the same blood draw were analyzed for two donors (one aged 18 to 29 and one aged 80 or older). General study outcomes and caveats: Because donor CMV infection status was unknown, age-related changes in expanded clonotypes were potentially confounded. Estimates of total diversity based on one million sequenced T cells were considered lower bounds and underestimates. The percentage of naive T cells measured by flow cytometry correlated strongly with observed TCR beta diversity. Observed TCR beta diversity per million T cells fell roughly linearly with age, and a significant reduction was already apparent by age roughly 40. Compared with the aged group, the long-lived group had more naive CD4+ T cells, fewer expanded clones and increased TCR diversity, suggesting age selection. Conclusive comparison of naive and antigen-experienced compartments was prevented by the profiling of bulk unsorted PBMCs.

Libraries were made using 5' RACE. TCRdb shows the sequencer as Illumina HiSeq 2500. A second 7 to 11 cycle PCR used a sample-barcoded 5' primer and a J-beta primer mix. Each TCR beta cDNA molecule received a unique molecular identifier from a template-switch 5' adaptor carrying 12 random nucleotides. Each sample yielded at least 2.5 million CDR3-containing paired-end reads. First-strand cDNA synthesis was performed from all RNA using the Mint cDNA synthesis kit, with priming by a TRBC-specific oligonucleotide. Following uracil-DNA glycosylase treatment, all cDNA underwent a first 18-cycle PCR with the universal primers M1SS and BC2_uni_R. Per the source publication's procedure: Each sample was normalized by randomly selecting 1 million high-quality reads, each carrying a distinct molecular identifier. Reads with shared molecular identifiers were discarded instead of being binned into consensus sequences. MiTCR, run with a Q25 quality threshold and the strictest error-elimination algorithm, handled CDR3 identification, clonotype clustering and error correction. A nonparametric unseen species model using Euler transformation provided a lower-bound estimate of total TCR beta diversity. Through fastp at Q25 and MiXCR, TCRdb rebuilt clones from the public reads, retaining in-frame beta chains. Each CDR3 protein appears once, grouped with its most common genes and DNA. Clone size and V and J calls follow TCRdb, not the original study. The sample profile shows 1.5 million to 2 million distinct CDR3 sequences; approximately 28% of them were found once. More than 6% of the sample is held by the ten biggest clonotypes.

This clonotype was seen ten or more times. It has no known antigen specificity. Base qualities are missing; no much larger clone stands one base away. Systemically healthy Caucasian individuals from Russia, some 38 in total and aged about 6 to 90 years, were included as donors. Each donor gave around 9.8 milliliters of peripheral blood, collected into EDTA-treated Vacutainer tubes. Ficoll-Paque density-gradient centrifugation was used to isolate PBMCs, with at least 6 million per sample. Total RNA was extracted from PBMCs with Trizol reagent, with at least 5 micrograms obtained per sample. For every donor, flow cytometry on a PBMC aliquot measured the percentage of naive CD45RAhigh/CD27high T cells. CDR1 and CDR2, per the germline V gene (reference sequence), are SEHNR and FQNEAQ. V is cut by 6 bases and J by 8 bases, and the space between the germline ends is 14 bases. Taken from cysteine to phenylalanine, the CDR3 has 13 residues. CDR3 DNA only is kept here, 39 bases in frame from base 1.

Input material: blood. The chain uses TRBV7-9 and TRBJ2-1, with a tentative D call of TRBD1 or TRBD2, each matching 5 bases. The sequence derives from a woman aged 30 to 39 in good health. The sequenced DNA: TGTGCCAGCAGTACTACAGGCGGGTATGAGCAGTTCTTC. This yields the protein CASSTTGGYEQFF.